The 8 T cell receptor beta chains below come from one sample, sequenced in a study of blood T cell repertoires in COVID-19. Generated by immunoSEQ multiplex PCR, the TCRdb table keeps only in-frame clones and is missing some. Seen here are about 470,000 clones, approximately 86% observed once, and the top ten hold 0.7%. The material sequenced was PBMCs or T cells enriched from blood (not recorded which). These receptors came from a woman in her late teens or twenties who had recovered from COVID-19.

V gene TRBV5-1 combines with J gene TRBJ1-2; 8 nucleotides align to TRBD1. CDR3 length: 15 amino acids. After removal of 5 bases from V and 7 bases from J, the junction contained 13 bases not matched to a gene. CDR1 and CDR2 (germline): SGHRS, YFSETQ. As DNA, the CDR3 is TGCGCCAGCAGTTTAAACCCGGGACAGGAGGCTGGCTACACCTTC. Its protein product is CASSLNPGQEAGYTF.

The rearrangement links TRBV2 to TRBJ1-6; 7 nucleotides agree with TRBD1. The J segment lost 5 bases and the V segment lost 5 bases, leaving 6 bases of the junction unmatched. CDR1 and CDR2 (germline): SNHLY, FYNNEI. The CDR3 is 15 residues long. CDR3 loop: CASSPGQSNNSPLHF. The CDR3 DNA follows: TGTGCCAGCAGTCCGGGACAGTCTAATAATTCACCCCTCCACTTT.

This rearrangement joins TRBV7-6 to TRBJ1-4, with D unclear. Germline CDR1 is SGHVS and CDR2 is FNYEAQ. The CDR3 totals 13 residues. Trimming stripped 2 bases from V and 11 bases from J, with 12 bases between. CDR3 in DNA: TGTGCCAGCAGCTTACAGAGGGATGGGAAACTGTTTTTT. It yields the protein CASSLQRDGKLFF.

V gene TRBV5-1 combines with J gene TRBJ2-3; 7 bases map to TRBD2. Germline lookup yields CDR1 SGHRS and CDR2 YFSETQ. Trimming took 3 bases from V and 5 from J; bases not matched to a gene: 6. The CDR3 loop spans 14 amino acids. CDR3: CASSWGSGEDTQYF. The CDR3 bases are TGCGCCAGCAGCTGGGGGAGCGGGGAAGATACGCAGTATTTT.

This clone appeared a single time. V and J are TRBV29-1 and TRBJ1-2, with D possibly being TRBD1 (6 bases). V lost 5 bases and J lost 2, with 12 bases in between. CDR3 length: 13 amino acids. Germline lookup yields CDR1 SQVTM and CDR2 ANQGSEA. In DNA form, the CDR3 reads TGCAGCGTTAACCAGGGGTTAAACTATGGCTACACCTTC. Its protein is CSVNQGLNYGYTF.

CDR3 bases: TGTGCCAGCAGTGAATCCCCGGGGGGCGGCGAGCAGTACTTC. It yields the protein CASSESPGGGEQYF. V and J are TRBV6-1 and TRBJ2-7; TRBD2 is a possible D gene (7 bases). Germline assignment: CDR1 MNHNS and CDR2 SASEGT. This CDR3 spans 14 amino acids. V shed 2 bases and J shed 6 bases, with 14 bases lying between them.

The rearrangement joins TRBV7-9 to TRBJ2-3; D is undetermined. Germline V gene data show CDR1 as SEHNR and CDR2 as FQNEAQ (reference sequence). This CDR3 is 11 amino acids long. With 8 bases removed from V and 6 bases from J, the gap between germline ends came to 9 bases. CDR3 DNA sequence: TGTGCCAGCGGGCCTGCGGATACGCAGTATTTT. Encoded protein: CASGPADTQYF.

This clone was picked up one time. The gene calls are TRBV20-1 and TRBJ1-4, with D maybe TRBD1 (6 bases). Trimming removed 3 bases at V and 7 bases at J, with 15 bases between. This CDR3 spans 14 amino acids. Germline V gene lookup returns CDR1 DFQATT and CDR2 SNEGSKA (reference sequence). CDR3 bases: TGCAGTGCTAGTAAGGCAGGGGTTTTTGAAAAACTGTTTTTT. Translating it yields CSASKAGVFEKLFF.